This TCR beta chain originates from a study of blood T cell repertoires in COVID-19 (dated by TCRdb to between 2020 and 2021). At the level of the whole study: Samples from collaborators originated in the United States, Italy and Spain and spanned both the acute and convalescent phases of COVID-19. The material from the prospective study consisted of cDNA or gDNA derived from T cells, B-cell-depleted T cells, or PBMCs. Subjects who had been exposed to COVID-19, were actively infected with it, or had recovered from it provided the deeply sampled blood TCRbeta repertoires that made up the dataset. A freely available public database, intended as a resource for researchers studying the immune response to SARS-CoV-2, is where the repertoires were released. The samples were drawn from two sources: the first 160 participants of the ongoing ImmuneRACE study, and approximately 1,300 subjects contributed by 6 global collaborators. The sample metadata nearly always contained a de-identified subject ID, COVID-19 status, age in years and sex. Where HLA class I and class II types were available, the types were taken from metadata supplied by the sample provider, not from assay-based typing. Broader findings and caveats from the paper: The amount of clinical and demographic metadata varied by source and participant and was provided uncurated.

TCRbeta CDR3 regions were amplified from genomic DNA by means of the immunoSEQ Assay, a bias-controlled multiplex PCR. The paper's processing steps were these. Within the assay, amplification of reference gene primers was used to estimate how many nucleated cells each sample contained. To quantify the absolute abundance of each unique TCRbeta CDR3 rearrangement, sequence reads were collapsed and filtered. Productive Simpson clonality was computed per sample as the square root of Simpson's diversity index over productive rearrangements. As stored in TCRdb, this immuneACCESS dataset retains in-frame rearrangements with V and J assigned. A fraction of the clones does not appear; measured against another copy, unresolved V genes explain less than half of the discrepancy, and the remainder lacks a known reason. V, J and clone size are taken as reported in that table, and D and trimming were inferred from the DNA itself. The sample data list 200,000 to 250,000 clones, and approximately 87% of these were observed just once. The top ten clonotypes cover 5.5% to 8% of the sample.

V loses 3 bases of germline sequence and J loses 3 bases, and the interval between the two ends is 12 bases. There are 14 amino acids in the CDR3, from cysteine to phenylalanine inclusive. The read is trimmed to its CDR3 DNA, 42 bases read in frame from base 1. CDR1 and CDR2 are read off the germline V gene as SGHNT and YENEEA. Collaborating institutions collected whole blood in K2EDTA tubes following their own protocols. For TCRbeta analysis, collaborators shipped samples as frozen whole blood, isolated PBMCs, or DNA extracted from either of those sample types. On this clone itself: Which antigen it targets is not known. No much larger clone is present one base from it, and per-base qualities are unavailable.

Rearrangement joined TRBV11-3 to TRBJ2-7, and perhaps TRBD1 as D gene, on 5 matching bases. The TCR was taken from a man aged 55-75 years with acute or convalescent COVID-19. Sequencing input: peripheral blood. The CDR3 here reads CASSLVDSIYEQYF. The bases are TGTGCCAGCAGCTTGGTTGACAGTATCTACGAGCAGTACTTC.